Presented here are 31 T cell receptor beta chains from one specimen sequenced in a study of control samples from healthy donors and cancer patients. Data came from immunoSEQ multiplex PCR; TCRdb stores just in-frame clones and leaves some out. The sample includes 100,000 to 120,000 clones, around 82% of them seen just once. The sequencing input was blood. The receptors stem from a woman aged 45-65 years in good health.

The CDR3 coding sequence is TGCAGTGCTAGTCTGGCCTACGAGCAGTACTTC. Translation: CSASLAYEQYF. The rearrangement uses TRBV20-1 and TRBJ2-7; D call uncertain. V was clipped by 3 bases and J by 2 bases, with 5 bases between them. The CDR3 consists of 11 residues. Germline CDR1 reads DFQATT; CDR2 reads SNEGSKA (reference sequence).

J is TRBJ1-1 and V is TRBV28; D is undetermined. V lost 3 bases and J 5 bases, leaving 13 bases between the germline ends. The germline V gene has CDR1 MDHEN and CDR2 SYDVKM. The CDR3 contains 14 residues. The CDR3 is CASSFAGWQTEAFF. The CDR3 region has the DNA TGTGCCAGCAGTTTCGCGGGATGGCAAACTGAAGCTTTCTTT.

The chain uses TRBV14 and TRBJ2-7; 7 nucleotides line up with TRBD2. The trim removed 5 bases at V and 1 base at J, leaving 8 bases unmatched. The CDR3 contains 15 residues. CDR1 is SGHDN, CDR2 FVKESK, per germline. The CDR3: CASSSLAANSYEQYF. In DNA form, the CDR3 reads TGTGCCAGCAGCTCGCTAGCGGCCAATTCCTACGAGCAGTACTTC.

The chain recombines TRBV20-1 with TRBJ1-1, with D unresolved. Germline CDR1 and CDR2: DFQATT and SNEGSKA (reference sequence). The CDR3 is made up of 11 amino acids. V was shortened by 4 bases and J by 6 bases, with 9 bases between the two germline ends. CDR3 sequence reads: CSATFNAEAFF. The CDR3 DNA reads TGCAGTGCTACCTTTAACGCTGAAGCTTTCTTT.

As for this clone: Other DNA sequences of this sample code for an identical CDR3. The J gene is TRBJ2-2, the V gene TRBV6-2 or TRBV6-3; D unclear. The germline V gene has CDR1 MNHEY and CDR2 SVGEGT. Between the trimmed V and J ends, which lost 6 bases and 2 bases, there was a span of 4 bases. This CDR3 has 12 residues. The CDR3 DNA reads TGTGCCAGCAGCTCAAACACCGGGGAGCTGTTTTTT. This codes for CASSSNTGELFF.

This chain connects TRBV19 to TRBJ1-4; 9 bases map to TRBD1. The CDR3 totals 14 residues. Germline V lookup: CDR1 LNHDA, CDR2 SQIVND (reference sequence). Germline trimming cut 8 bases from V and 7 bases from J; bases unmatched to any gene: 8. The CDR3 spells CASQSGQGFEKLFF. DNA of the CDR3: TGTGCCAGTCAGTCGGGACAGGGATTTGAAAAACTGTTTTTT.

The chain combines TRBV11-2 with TRBJ2-7, with D maybe TRBD2 (7 bases). Trimming left V 2 bases short and J 0 bases short, with 11 bases between. The CDR3 extends over 15 amino acids. The germline gives CDR1 SGHAT, CDR2 FQNNGV. The CDR3: CASSLRGASSYEQYF. The CDR3 DNA reads TGTGCCAGCAGCTTACGGGGGGCAAGCTCCTACGAGCAGTACTTC.

The V gene is TRBV11-3, the J gene TRBJ1-4; D perhaps matches TRBD1 (5 bases). CDR3 length: 13 residues. Trimming pared 5 bases from V and 6 bases from J, leaving 10 bases between. Per the germline V gene, CDR1 is SGHNT and CDR2 is YENEEA. The DNA for the CDR3 is TGTGCCAGCAGCGGGGGTAGTTATGAAAAACTGTTTTTT. It translates to CASSGGSYEKLFF.

The CDR3 DNA is TGTGCCAGCAGCCCGATCCGGAGGGAAGATACGCAGTATTTT. This codes for CASSPIRREDTQYF. This rearrangement joins TRBV11-2 to TRBJ2-3; D perhaps matches TRBD2 (6 bases). Germline V lookup: CDR1 SGHAT, CDR2 FQNNGV. Trimming took 5 bases from V and 5 from J, leaving 14 bases between them. The length of the CDR3 is 14 residues. Filled out from reference TRBV11-2 and TRBJ2-3, the complete variable domain reads EAGVAQSPRYKIIEKRQSVAFWCNPISGHATLYWYQQILGQGPKLLIQFQNNGVVDDSQLPKDRFSAERLKGVDSTLKIQPAKLEDSAVYLCASSPIRREDTQYFGPGTRLTVL.

The V gene is TRBV5-1, the J gene TRBJ2-3; 8 bases match TRBD2. This CDR3 spans 16 amino acids. Germline V gene data show CDR1 as SGHRS and CDR2 as YFSETQ. The trim removed 5 bases at V and 2 bases at J, leaving 10 bases unmatched. The CDR3 protein is CASSLTVAGLTDTQYF. The CDR3 DNA reads as TGCGCCAGCAGTTTGACGGTAGCGGGACTCACAGATACGCAGTATTTT.

The gene calls are TRBV18 and TRBJ2-1, with 9 bases aligning to TRBD1. Germline CDR1 reads KGHSH; CDR2 reads LQKENI. The V segment lost 6 bases and the J segment 9 bases; nucleotides outside the gene matches: 9. CDR3 size: 14 residues. CDR3 DNA: TGTGCCAGCTCCAGCGGGACAGGGACGGCTGAGCAGTTCTTC. It encodes CASSSGTGTAEQFF.

The chain couples TRBV20-1 to TRBJ2-5, with 10 bases matching TRBD2. Germline V lookup: CDR1 DFQATT, CDR2 SNEGSKA (reference sequence). The CDR3 loop spans 17 amino acids. With 3 bases clipped from V and 2 bases from J, the junction kept 12 bases outside the gene matches. The CDR3 nucleotides read TGCAGTGCTAGTCCCTTTGGACTAGCGGATCAACAAGAGACCCAGTACTTC. This sequence encodes CSASPFGLADQQETQYF.

The sample holds one count of this clone. The chain combines TRBV27 with TRBJ1-3, with 8 bases aligning to TRBD1. This CDR3 is 15 amino acids long. Germline loops: CDR1 MNHEY, CDR2 SMNVEV (reference sequence). V shed 6 bases, J shed 6 bases, and the junction held 10 bases outside the gene matches. The chain's CDR3 is CASSRFQTGENTIYF. CDR3 sequence (DNA): TGTGCCAGCAGCCGCTTTCAGACAGGGGAAAACACCATATATTTT.

CDR3: CASSSPLIVETQYF. CDR3 sequence (DNA): TGTGCCAGCAGTTCCCCTCTTATCGTTGAGACCCAGTACTTC. V gene TRBV28 combines with J gene TRBJ2-5, with D unresolved. The germline CDR1 and CDR2 sequences are MDHEN and SYDVKM. CDR3 size: 14 residues. V lost 4 bases and J 5 bases, leaving 14 bases between the germline ends. Using reference TRBV28 and TRBJ2-5 for the parts outside the CDR3, the full variable domain is DVKVTQSSRYLVKRTGEKVFLECVQDMDHENMFWYRQDPGLGLRLIYFSYDVKMKEKGDIPEGYSVSREKKERFSLILESASTNQTSMYLCASSSPLIVETQYFGPGTRLLVL.

The chain employs TRBV3-1 (or the pseudogene TRBV3-2) and TRBJ2-2, with 9 nucleotides matching TRBD1. Germline-derived CDR1 and CDR2 are LGHDT and YNNKEL (reference sequence). V trimming: 2 bases; J trimming: 3 bases; junction bases outside the gene matches: 7. The CDR3 length is 17 residues. The CDR3 here is CASSQSGQGLDTGELFF. CDR3 DNA sequence: TGTGCCAGCAGCCAATCCGGACAGGGGTTGGACACCGGGGAGCTGTTTTTT.

The chain is built from TRBV24-1 and TRBJ2-5, with TRBD2 matching over 8 bases. Unmatched junction bases numbered 8, after V lost 10 bases and J lost 5 bases. Germline V gene data show CDR1 as KGHDR and CDR2 as SFDVKD. This CDR3 comprises 13 residues. The CDR3 DNA is TGTGCCACGAGGAGGGGGACTAGGGAGACCCAGTACTTC. Amino acids: CATRRGTRETQYF.

This chain joins TRBV6-2 or TRBV6-3 and TRBJ1-1; no reliable D call. This CDR3 comprises 11 residues. The germline V gene has CDR1 MNHEY and CDR2 SVGEGT. V was clipped by 6 bases and J by 5 bases, with 7 bases between them. The CDR3 bases are TGTGCCAGCAGCCTGTGGACTGAAGCTTTCTTT. Protein product: CASSLWTEAFF.

This sequence joins TRBV9 and TRBJ2-1; 9 nucleotides line up with TRBD1. Trimming took 3 bases from V and 6 from J; bases not matched to a gene: 7. CDR1 and CDR2 (germline): SGDLS, YYNGEE. The CDR3 covers 15 residues. The CDR3 is CASSGLGQGANEQFF. DNA for the CDR3: TGTGCCAGCAGCGGTCTGGGACAGGGAGCCAATGAGCAGTTCTTC. Supplemented by reference TRBV9 and TRBJ2-1, the full variable domain reads DSGVTQTPKHLITATGQRVTLRCSPRSGDLSVYWYQQSLDQGLQFLIQYYNGEERAKGNILERFSAQQFPDLHSELNLSSLELGDSALYFCASSGLGQGANEQFFGPGTRLTVL.

The rearrangement uses TRBV29-1 and TRBJ1-1; 8 nucleotides line up with TRBD1. This CDR3 has 14 residues. The germline V gene encodes CDR1 SQVTM and CDR2 ANQGSEA. The V and J ends lost 1 base and 10 bases, in that order; junction bases with no gene match: 11. DNA of the CDR3: TGCAGCGTTGAAGGGCCAAGGACAGGGTCATCAGCTTTCTTT. Translated: CSVEGPRTGSSAFF.

This clone showed up just a few times. This chain links TRBV29-1 with TRBJ1-2; D perhaps matches TRBD1 (5 bases). CDR3 length equals 14 residues. V was trimmed by 6 bases and J by 1 base, leaving 15 bases between them. CDR1 and CDR2 (germline): SQVTM, ANQGSEA. CDR3 sequence: CSVVAGSGNYGYTF. CDR3 bases: TGCAGCGTAGTAGCAGGGTCCGGTAACTATGGCTACACCTTC.

Worth noting for this clone: This same CDR3 is encoded by further DNA sequences in the sample. The V call is TRBV5-1, the J call TRBJ1-2; 12 bases fit TRBD1. Germline CDR1 SGHRS, CDR2 YFSETQ. After removal of 5 bases from V and 8 bases from J, the junction contained 7 bases not matched to a gene. The CDR3 loop spans 14 amino acids. The CDR3, as DNA: TGCGCCAGCAGTCTTGCCGGGACAGGGGGCGGCTACACCTTC. Its translation: CASSLAGTGGGYTF.

The rearrangement links TRBV4-1 to TRBJ2-3; 16 bases map to TRBD2. The trim removed 0 bases at V and 8 bases at J, leaving 8 bases unmatched. The CDR3 is made up of 18 amino acids. CDR1 is MGHRA, CDR2 YSYEKL, per germline. The CDR3 loop is CASSQEGLAGGRRGTQYF. CDR3 DNA: TGCGCCAGCAGCCAAGAGGGACTAGCGGGGGGGCGCCGGGGTACGCAGTATTTT.

The chain recombines TRBV11-3 with TRBJ2-3; D tentatively reads TRBD1 or TRBD2 (5 bases each). Germline V CDR1 and CDR2: SGHNT, YENEEA. The CDR3 has 14 residues. The germline V and J ends were trimmed by 3 bases and 2 bases, with 9 bases remaining between them. CDR3: CASSLTAATDTQYF. The DNA of the CDR3 is TGTGCCAGCAGCTTGACAGCGGCCACAGATACGCAGTATTTT.

The chain employs TRBV2 and TRBJ2-7, with D unresolved. Between the trimmed V and J ends, which lost 6 bases and 1 base, there was a span of 10 bases. The CDR3 length is 13 residues. Germline V gene sequence: CDR1 SNHLY, CDR2 FYNNEI. The CDR3 region is CASRADTSYEQYF. The CDR3 DNA is TGTGCCAGCAGGGCAGACACTTCCTACGAGCAGTACTTC.

This clone was detected a few times. CDR3 DNA sequence: TGTGCCAGCAGTTTATTAAAGTACCCCGGGGAGCTGTTTTTT. This sequence encodes CASSLLKYPGELFF. This chain uses TRBV27 with TRBJ2-2; D is ambiguous. The V gene lost 1 base and the J gene lost 6 bases, with 9 bases spanning the gap. The CDR3 covers 14 residues. CDR1 and CDR2 (germline): MNHEY, SMNVEV (reference sequence).

J is TRBJ2-1 and V is TRBV11-1; TRBD2 agrees at 8 bases. The V gene end was trimmed by 6 bases and the J gene end by 6 bases; junction bases not matched to a gene: 10. Germline V gene lookup returns CDR1 SGHAT and CDR2 FQDESV (reference sequence). This CDR3 comprises 15 residues. The CDR3 loop is CASSPTGGPFNEQFF. For the CDR3, the DNA is TGTGCCAGCAGTCCTACGGGGGGGCCGTTCAATGAGCAGTTCTTC. The full variable domain, with the rest looked up from reference TRBV11-1 and TRBJ2-1, is EAEVAQSPRYKITEKSQAVAFWCDPISGHATLYWYRQILGQGPELLVQFQDESVVDDSQLPKDRFSAERLKGVDSTLKIQPAELGDSAMYLCASSPTGGPFNEQFFGPGTRLTVL.

J is TRBJ1-6 and V is TRBV15; tentative D call: TRBD1 (5 bases). Germline lookup yields CDR1 LNHNV and CDR2 YYDKDF (reference sequence). There are 15 residues in the CDR3. V dropped 0 bases and J dropped 7 bases, with 10 bases sitting between them. The CDR3 DNA follows: TGTGCCACCAGCAGAGAGGGGGACGGGAATTCACCCCTCCACTTT. It specifies CATSREGDGNSPLHF.

V and J are TRBV3-1 (or the pseudogene TRBV3-2) and TRBJ2-7; D may be TRBD1 (6 bases). Germline CDR1 LGHDT, CDR2 YNNKEL (reference sequence). V was cut by 4 bases and J by 7 bases, with 11 bases left in between. The CDR3 extends over 12 amino acids. The DNA for the CDR3 is TGTGCCAGCAGCCCCCGTCAGGGGGAGCAGTACTTC. Encoded protein: CASSPRQGEQYF.

As concerns this clone: This CDR3 is also generated by other DNA sequences in the sample. This chain links TRBV6-2 or TRBV6-3 with TRBJ1-1; D not certain. Trimming removed 4 bases at V and 8 bases at J, with 8 bases between. Germline V CDR1 and CDR2: MNHEY, SVGEGT. This CDR3 contains 11 residues. CDR3 residues: CASSLGTEAFF. CDR3 DNA sequence: TGTGCCAGCAGTTTGGGAACAGAAGCTTTCTTT.

The chain uses TRBV12-3 or TRBV12-4 and TRBJ1-2; unclear D gene. This CDR3 has 13 residues. With 0 bases removed from V and 5 bases from J, the gap between germline ends came to 7 bases. DNA of the CDR3: TGTGCCAGCAGTTTAGCGCCGAATTATGGCTACACCTTC. It translates to CASSLAPNYGYTF.

This rearrangement joins TRBV24-1 to TRBJ2-7, with a possible D match to TRBD2 (6 bases). CDR3 length equals 15 residues. Germline V gives CDR1 KGHDR, CDR2 SFDVKD. V was cut by 3 bases and J by 4 bases, with 15 bases left in between. CDR3 region: CATSDKRVRRYEQYF. As DNA, the CDR3 is TGTGCCACCAGTGATAAGCGGGTTAGGAGATACGAGCAGTACTTC.